These 16 T cell receptor beta chains share one sample of origin, sequenced in a study of blood T cell repertoires in COVID-19. TCRdb keeps only in-frame clones here, not all; method: immunoSEQ multiplex PCR. The table lists about 210,000 clones, around three quarters of them singletons. The material sequenced was peripheral blood. The receptors derive from a woman aged 70-85 years with acute or convalescent COVID-19.

In this sample, this clone turned up a few times. V usage is TRBV21-1 and J usage is TRBJ2-1; no DNA check was done on the table's D call, TRBD2. TRBV21-1 constitutes a pseudogene. This CDR3 region has 14 residues. The CDR3 DNA reads as TGTGCCAGCAGCATAATAGCGGGGGGAAAAGAGCAGTTCTTC. Its protein is CASSIIAGGKEQFF.

This chain joins TRBV27 and TRBJ1-5; D remains ambiguous. CDR3 length: 12 amino acids. Germline-derived CDR1 and CDR2 are MNHEY and SMNVEV (reference sequence). Trimming cost V 3 bases and J 3 bases, with 3 bases left between them. CDR3 sequence: CASSFINQPQHF. The DNA for the CDR3 is TGTGCCAGCAGTTTTATCAATCAGCCCCAGCATTTT.

The gene calls are TRBV5-4 and TRBJ1-2, with TRBD1 matching 9 bases. Germline-derived CDR1 and CDR2 are SGHNT and YYREEE (reference sequence). There are 15 residues in the CDR3. V lost 3 bases, J lost 6 bases, and 9 bases stayed unmatched. CDR3 protein: CASSWDRVDTNGYTF. The CDR3 DNA reads TGTGCCAGCAGCTGGGACAGGGTAGACACTAATGGCTACACCTTC.

J is TRBJ2-5 and V is TRBV5-1; D might be TRBD2 (5 bases). Trimming left V 1 base short and J 2 bases short, with 12 bases between. Germline CDR1 is SGHRS and CDR2 is YFSETQ. CDR3 length equals 15 residues. The CDR3, as DNA: TGCGCCAGCAGCTTGTTAGGCGGGTCTCAAGAGACCCAGTACTTC. Encoded protein: CASSLLGGSQETQYF.

This rearrangement joins TRBV6-5 to TRBJ2-2; 8 bases are shared with TRBD2. From germline, CDR1 is MNHEY and CDR2 SVGAGI. The CDR3 length is 14 residues. V shed 6 bases and J 5 bases; nucleotides not matched to a gene: 5. The CDR3 DNA is TGTGCCAGCAGAGGACTAGCCGGAACCGGGGAGCTGTTTTTT. Amino acids: CASRGLAGTGELFF.

CDR3 sequence reads: CASSSSGDYEQYV. DNA for the CDR3: TGTGCCAGCAGCTCAAGCGGGGATTACGAGCAGTACGTC. The V call is TRBV13, the J call TRBJ2-7, with 7 bases aligning to TRBD2. V was pared by 4 bases and J by 4 bases, with 4 bases of the junction left unmatched. This CDR3 has 13 residues. Germline V gene lookup returns CDR1 PRHDT and CDR2 FYEKMQ (reference sequence).

The genes are TRBV9 and TRBJ2-1; D is undetermined. CDR1 and CDR2 (germline): SGDLS, YYNGEE. V was trimmed by 1 base and J by 8 bases, leaving 4 bases between them. CDR3 length: 11 amino acids. The CDR3 DNA reads TGTGCCAGCAGCGTACGGGATGAGCAGTTCTTC. Translation gives CASSVRDEQFF. Full variable domain (remainder filled in from reference TRBV9 and TRBJ2-1): DSGVTQTPKHLITATGQRVTLRCSPRSGDLSVYWYQQSLDQGLQFLIQYYNGEERAKGNILERFSAQQFPDLHSELNLSSLELGDSALYFCASSVRDEQFFGPGTRLTVL.

V gene TRBV7-2 combines with J gene TRBJ2-3; TRBD1 is a possible D gene (5 bases). CDR3 size: 14 residues. CDR1 is SGHTA, CDR2 FQGNSA, per germline. V gave up 6 bases and J gave up 0 bases, with 10 bases separating them. CDR3: CASRRTTSTDTQYF. The CDR3 DNA reads TGTGCCAGCAGACGGACAACTAGCACAGATACGCAGTATTTT.

Concerning this clone itself: The same CDR3 can be traced to other DNA sequences in this sample. The chain recombines TRBV7-2 with TRBJ2-1, with TRBD1 matching over 11 bases. The CDR3 contains 14 residues. CDR1 SGHTA and CDR2 FQGNSA come from the germline V gene. Trimming at V came to 4 bases and at J to 7 bases, leaving 3 bases not matched to a gene. CDR3 amino acids: CASSSDRGRNEQFF. The CDR3 bases are TGTGCCAGCAGCTCGGACAGGGGGCGAAATGAGCAGTTCTTC.

The chain uses TRBV27 and TRBJ2-3; D is perhaps TRBD1 (6 bases). The CDR3 covers 13 residues. V lost 6 bases to trimming and J lost 4 bases, with 11 bases between them. Looked up from germline, CDR1 is MNHEY and CDR2 is SMNVEV (reference sequence). CDR3 amino acids: CASRPQGADTQYF. The CDR3 DNA is TGTGCCAGCAGGCCACAGGGTGCAGATACGCAGTATTTT.

The J gene is TRBJ2-7, the V gene TRBV3-1 (or the pseudogene TRBV3-2), with TRBD2 identical over 8 bases. The V gene's germline CDR1 is LGHDT and CDR2 YNNKEL (reference sequence). Losses at the gene ends were 2 bases for V and 5 bases for J; bases not matched to a gene: 11. This CDR3 spans 16 amino acids. This CDR3 is CASSQSSGTRGHEQYF. The CDR3 DNA is TGTGCCAGCAGCCAAAGTTCGGGGACTAGAGGTCACGAGCAGTACTTC.

This clone was seen a few times. The chain links TRBV27 to TRBJ2-5, with 7 bases fitting TRBD2. With 3 bases clipped from V and 2 bases from J, the junction kept 6 bases outside the gene matches. Germline CDR1 and CDR2: MNHEY and SMNVEV (reference sequence). This CDR3 has 15 residues. The DNA for the CDR3 is TGTGCCAGCAGTTTGAGAGGGCGGGGGCAAGAGACCCAGTACTTC. Its protein is CASSLRGRGQETQYF.

This clone appeared a single time. The chain has TRBV5-5 and TRBJ2-5, with D perhaps matching TRBD2 (6 bases). There are 16 residues in the CDR3. With 4 bases removed from V and 1 base from J, the gap between germline ends came to 17 bases. CDR1 and CDR2 (germline): SGHKS, YYEKEE (reference sequence). The CDR3, as DNA: TGTGCCAGCAGCCGGGACTTGGGGAAATTCCAAGAGACCCAGTACTTC. Translated, it gives CASSRDLGKFQETQYF.

This clone came up once. The CDR3: CATSDLGEGGETQYF. CDR3 DNA sequence: TGTGCCACCAGTGATCTGGGGGAGGGTGGAGAGACCCAGTACTTC. The V and J genes are TRBV24-1 and TRBJ2-5; 7 bases line up with TRBD2. This CDR3 spans 15 amino acids. The ends lost 3 bases at V and 4 bases at J; junction bases unmatched: 7. Germline V gene lookup returns CDR1 KGHDR and CDR2 SFDVKD.

The chain joins TRBV4-1 to TRBJ1-6, with 8 bases identical to TRBD1. The CDR3 spans 15 residues. Looked up from germline, CDR1 is MGHRA and CDR2 is YSYEKL. With V trimmed by 2 bases and J by 6 bases, 3 bases remained unmatched. CDR3 nucleotides: TGCGCCAGCAGCCAAATGGGGACAGGTAATTCACCCCTCCACTTT. Translated, it gives CASSQMGTGNSPLHF.

The gene calls are TRBV19 and TRBJ1-5, with D tentatively TRBD1 (6 bases). The CDR3 sequence is 12 residues long. Trimming removed 7 bases at V and 3 bases at J, with 7 bases between. Germline loops: CDR1 LNHDA, CDR2 SQIVND (reference sequence). The CDR3 DNA reads TGTGCCAGTAACAGGGACAATCAGCCCCAGCATTTT. It specifies CASNRDNQPQHF.